The rows below give T cell receptor beta chains drawn from one sample of a study of CD8 T cells in Susac syndrome. TCRdb fed the immunoSEQ multiplex PCR reads into MiXCR, producing one record per CDR3 protein. Among more than 150,000 distinct CDR3 sequences listed, around 96% were seen once. Sequenced: CD8+ T cells from PBMCs. All receptors come from a human donor with multiple sclerosis. Each CDR3 is given with its conserved first and last residue. The D gene is left open where the match is weak. The size of a clone is reported for some rows only, either as once, few or many, or as a class for expanded clones.

v_call	j_call	clone_size	d_call	cdr3_nt	cdr3_aa
TRBV3-1	TRBJ1-5	NA	TRBD1	TGTGCCAGCAGCCAAGGCCAAGGGACAGCTAATCAGCCCCAGCATTTT	CASSQGQGTANQPQHF
TRBV7-9	TRBJ2-3	NA	NA	TGTGCCAGCAGCTTAGTGAGGACAGATACGCAGTATTTT	CASSLVRTDTQYF
TRBV9	TRBJ1-5	NA	NA	TGTGCCAGCAGCCCCGGGGGTCGCAATCAGCCCCAGCATTTT	CASSPGGRNQPQHF
TRBV4-2	TRBJ1-2	NA	NA	TGTGCCAGCAGCCAAGGGACGTCCGCCAGAGGATTGAAGGACAGCCACTTC	CASSQGTSARGLKDSHF
TRBV30	TRBJ2-5	NA	TRBD2	TGTGCCTGGAGTCTCCCCGGGACTAGCCTATTCAGAGAGACCCAGTACTTC	CAWSLPGTSLFRETQYF
TRBV28	TRBJ2-3	NA	NA	TGTGCCAGCAGTTTCGCTTCCGGGTGGGAGTCAGATACGCAGTATTTT	CASSFASGWESDTQYF
TRBV5-4	TRBJ1-6	NA	TRBD1	TGTGCCAGCAGCGGGTGGCGGGACAGGGTGACCTTGGACTCACCCCTCCACTTT	CASSGWRDRVTLDSPLHF
TRBV30	TRBJ2-7	NA	NA	TGTGCCTGGAACCAAAAAGCCCACGAGCAGTACTTC	CAWNQKAHEQYF
TRBV7-9	TRBJ1-2	NA	NA	TGTGCCAGCAGCTTAGACAGGGATAACTATGGCTACACCTTC	CASSLDRDNYGYTF
TRBV4-1	TRBJ1-1	NA	TRBD1	TGCGCCAGCAGCCAGATCGGGACAGGGGTTGAAGCTTTCTTT	CASSQIGTGVEAFF
TRBV7-9	TRBJ2-7	NA	NA	TGTGCCAGCAGCCCGGCGGGGGACAGCGGCCAAGATGCTTACGAGCAGTACTTC	CASSPAGDSGQDAYEQYF
TRBV30	TRBJ2-1	NA	NA	TGTGCCTGGAGTGAGAGCCACCAGTTCTTC	CAWSESHQFF
TRBV29-1	TRBJ1-2	once	TRBD1	TGCAGCGACGGGGACAGTATCTATGGCTACACCTTC	CSDGDSIYGYTF
TRBV11-2	TRBJ2-7	NA	NA	TGTGCCAGCAGCCCCCCCGACTACGAGCAGTACTTC	CASSPPDYEQYF
TRBV7-9	TRBJ2-7	NA	NA	TGTGCCAGCAGCTCCCTGCCGTACGAGCAGTACTTC	CASSSLPYEQYF
TRBV4-3	TRBJ1-2	NA	NA	TGCGCCAGCAGCCAAGAGTCACAAGCGGACCAGACAGGTGGCTACACCTTC	CASSQESQADQTGGYTF
TRBV29-1	TRBJ2-3	once	NA	TGCAGCGTTGAGCTAGAAGGAGGCCTTTTAGATACGCAGTATTTT	CSVELEGGLLDTQYF
TRBV7-9	TRBJ2-5	NA	NA	TGTGCCAGCAGCTCCAGGGTATCGGGAAAAGAGACCCAGTACTTC	CASSSRVSGKETQYF
TRBV15	TRBJ1-2	NA	NA	TGTGCCACCAGCAGAGAAGGCAGTTCTAACTATGGCTACACCTTC	CATSREGSSNYGYTF
TRBV14	TRBJ2-5	NA	NA	TGTGCCAGCAGCCGGCCGGGCCGAAGAGGGAAAGAGACCCAGTACTTC	CASSRPGRRGKETQYF
TRBV29-1	TRBJ1-6	NA	NA	TGCAGCGTTGAAATGCGGCTCCCAGGGAATTCACCCCTCCACTTT	CSVEMRLPGNSPLHF
TRBV7-9	TRBJ1-1	NA	NA	TGTGCCAGCAGCTTAGATCCAATGAACACTGAAGCTTTCTTT	CASSLDPMNTEAFF
TRBV30	TRBJ2-5	NA	NA	TGTGCCTGCCATTGGGAGACCCAGTACTTC	CACHWETQYF
TRBV30	TRBJ2-7	NA	NA	TGTGCCTGGAGTGGAGTCATCCAAGGAGGCGAGGGGGGATACGAGCAGTACTTC	CAWSGVIQGGEGGYEQYF
TRBV5-4	TRBJ1-1	few	NA	TGTGCCAGCAGTCTCGACAACACTGAAGCTTTCTTT	CASSLDNTEAFF
TRBV19	TRBJ1-2	few	TRBD1	TGTGCCAGTAGTACAACAGGGGTTGATGGCTACACCTTC	CASSTTGVDGYTF
TRBV9	TRBJ2-2	NA	TRBD2	TGTGCCAGCAGCGTCGAGCGGGGGTCCGGGGAGCTGTTTTTT	CASSVERGSGELFF
TRBV13	TRBJ2-1	NA	NA	TGTGCCAGCAGCTTAGATCGTGACGCTTCGTACAATGAGCAGTTCTTC	CASSLDRDASYNEQFF
TRBV7-9	TRBJ2-1	NA	TRBD1	TGTGCCAGCAGCTATCTAGGGGGCTTCAACAATGAGCAGTTCTTC	CASSYLGGFNNEQFF
TRBV29-1	TRBJ2-2	NA	NA	TGCAGCGTTGAGCCGAAGGCAGGGGAGCTGTTTTTT	CSVEPKAGELFF
TRBV3-1	TRBJ2-3	once	NA	TGTGCCAGCAAGCCCGACGCAGATACGCAGTATTTT	CASKPDADTQYF
TRBV7-2	TRBJ2-5	NA	NA	TGTGCCAGCAGGCCCGGGACAACCCCCAGGGAGACCCAGTACTTC	CASRPGTTPRETQYF
TRBV30	TRBJ2-1	NA	TRBD1	TGTGCCTGCCCCTTTCGGACAGGGGAGAGCTCCTACAATGAGCAGTTCTTC	CACPFRTGESSYNEQFF
TRBV29-1	TRBJ1-5	NA	TRBD1	TGCAGCGTTCGCCAGGGGGCAAGTCAGCCCCAGCATTTT	CSVRQGASQPQHF
TRBV29-1	TRBJ1-1	NA	TRBD1	TGCAGCGCAGTTGGGGACAGTGACATGAACACTGAAGCTTTCTTT	CSAVGDSDMNTEAFF
TRBV27	TRBJ2-4	NA	NA	TGTGCCAGCAGTTTTCCCCCCGGGACCCAGAAGGACAGAAACATTCAGTACTTC	CASSFPPGTQKDRNIQYF
TRBV3-1	TRBJ2-1	NA	NA	TGTGCCAGCAGCCAAGAGGGGGGCGAGCAGTTCTTC	CASSQEGGEQFF
TRBV5-6	TRBJ2-1	once	NA	TGTGCCAGCAGCTTGGAGTCGGAGGGGGTGGACAATGAGCAGTTCTTC	CASSLESEGVDNEQFF
TRBV3-1	TRBJ1-2	once	NA	TGTGCCAGCAGCCCCCCCGAGAGACCTTTAGGCTACACCTTC	CASSPPERPLGYTF
TRBV12-5	TRBJ1-2	NA	NA	TGTGCTAGTGGTTTGGAAACAGGCTACTATGGCTACACCTTC	CASGLETGYYGYTF
TRBV5-4	TRBJ2-1	NA	NA	TGTGCCGGGGGTCCCGGGGGGCTTAATGAGCAGTTCTTC	CAGGPGGLNEQFF
TRBV7-9	TRBJ2-1	NA	NA	TGTGCCAGCAGCTTAGCGCTTGGCGGGGCCACCTACAATGAGCAGTTCTTC	CASSLALGGATYNEQFF
TRBV2	TRBJ2-2	NA	TRBD2	TGTGCCAGCATGGTAGCGGGGGGGAACACCGGGGAGCTGTTTTTT	CASMVAGGNTGELFF
TRBV27	TRBJ1-1	NA	NA	TGTGCCAGCAGTTTGAGAGGTGCCACTGAAGCTTTCTTT	CASSLRGATEAFF
TRBV6-5	TRBJ1-2	NA	NA	TGTGCCAGCGGGGAGACTGCTTCTAACTATGGCTACACCTTC	CASGETASNYGYTF
TRBV20-1	TRBJ2-7	NA	TRBD1	TGCAGTGCTAGAGATATCGGTCGGGACAGGGCCACTGGCGAGCAGTACTTC	CSARDIGRDRATGEQYF
TRBV28	TRBJ1-2	NA	TRBD1	TGTGCCAGCAGTCTAACGCGGGACAGGAACTATGGCTACACCTTC	CASSLTRDRNYGYTF
TRBV19	TRBJ1-1	NA	TRBD1	TGTGCCAGTAGTCGGCGGGACAGGCGGTTAGGCACTGAAGCTTTCTTT	CASSRRDRRLGTEAFF
TRBV29-1	TRBJ2-2	NA	NA	TGCAGCGTTTTGGGGGCGACCGGGGAGCTGTTTTTT	CSVLGATGELFF
TRBV29-1	TRBJ2-1	NA	NA	TGCAGCGTTCTTCAGGACAGAACCTACAATGAGCAGTTCTTC	CSVLQDRTYNEQFF